These 17 T cell receptor beta chains were sequenced from one sample in a study of radiation and T cells in renal cell carcinoma. Time point: blood 2 weeks post-SBRT. Regarding treatment: 15 Gy SBRT to primary tumor, nephrectomy 4 weeks later. Generated by immunoSEQ multiplex PCR, the TCRdb table keeps only in-frame clones and is missing some. The sample has more than 150,000 clones; about nine tenths are singletons. This material consisted of blood, taken from a patient whose treatment included radiotherapy and nephrectomy. These receptors originate from a woman aged 50 to 60 with renal cell carcinoma.

The chain is built from TRBV4-2 and TRBJ2-1; D remains ambiguous. The germline gives CDR1 LGHNA, CDR2 YNFKEQ. This CDR3 has 15 amino acids. The germline V and J ends were trimmed by 0 bases and 4 bases, with 10 bases remaining between them. The CDR3: CASSQDVQVYNEQFF. As DNA, the CDR3 is TGTGCCAGCAGCCAAGATGTCCAGGTATACAATGAGCAGTTCTTC.

CDR3 residues: CAISPRDPGNTIYF. CDR3 coding DNA: TGTGCCATCAGTCCCCGGGACCCTGGAAACACCATATATTTT. The chain joins TRBV10-3 to TRBJ1-3; D possibly corresponds to TRBD1 (5 bases). This CDR3 has 14 amino acids. Germline assignment: CDR1 ENHRY and CDR2 SYGVKD. V lost 5 bases, J lost 2 bases, and 10 bases lay in between.

CDR3 sequence reads: CASSASDASTGELFF. CDR3 coding DNA: TGTGCCAGCAGCGCTAGTGACGCGAGCACCGGGGAGCTGTTTTTT. The gene calls are TRBV7-9 and TRBJ2-2, with D unclear. V was cut by 5 bases and J by 4 bases, with 14 bases left in between. Looked up from germline, CDR1 is SEHNR and CDR2 is FQNEAQ (reference sequence). The length of the CDR3 is 15 residues.

This clone turned up a few times. V is TRBV15 and J is TRBJ2-5; TRBD1 or TRBD2 may be the D gene (5 bases each). Germline CDR1 and CDR2: LNHNV and YYDKDF (reference sequence). The CDR3 loop spans 12 amino acids. Trimming took off 4 bases at V and 4 bases at J, with 7 bases between the two ends. The CDR3, as DNA: TGTGCCACCAGCAATGGGGGAGAGACCCAGTACTTC. Encoded protein: CATSNGGETQYF.

Comments on this clone: Other DNA sequences in the same sample also yield this CDR3. The rearrangement uses TRBV9 and TRBJ1-3; possibly TRBD1 for D (5 bases). The CDR3 is 15 residues long. Between the trimmed V and J ends, which lost 2 bases and 0 bases, there was a span of 9 bases. CDR1 is SGDLS and CDR2 is YYNGEE in the germline V gene. The CDR3 sequence: CASSVGGFSGNTIYF. The CDR3 bases are TGTGCCAGCAGCGTCGGGGGATTCTCTGGAAACACCATATATTTT. Full variable domain (missing parts from reference TRBV9 and TRBJ1-3): DSGVTQTPKHLITATGQRVTLRCSPRSGDLSVYWYQQSLDQGLQFLIQYYNGEERAKGNILERFSAQQFPDLHSELNLSSLELGDSALYFCASSVGGFSGNTIYFGEGSWLTVV.

This sequence joins TRBV4-1 and TRBJ1-2, with no clear D. CDR3 length: 13 residues. V lost 4 bases and J 8 bases, leaving 14 bases between the germline ends. CDR1 and CDR2 (germline): MGHRA, YSYEKL. CDR3 sequence (DNA): TGCGCCAGCAGCCGCACCCCCCGTGGGGGCTACACCTTC. It specifies CASSRTPRGGYTF.

This rearrangement joins TRBV7-2 to TRBJ1-4; 8 nucleotides line up with TRBD1. V shed 4 bases, J shed 0 bases, and the junction held 1 base outside the gene matches. The CDR3 sequence is 15 residues long. Germline V gives CDR1 SGHTA, CDR2 FQGNSA. CDR3 coding DNA: TGTGCCAGCAGCTCGGACAGGGCAACTAATGAAAAACTGTTTTTT. Its protein product is CASSSDRATNEKLFF.

This clone has just a few counts. This chain uses TRBV5-1 with TRBJ2-2, with D possibly TRBD2 on 5 matching bases. Trimming took off 0 bases at V and 6 bases at J, with 18 bases between the two ends. The V gene's germline CDR1 is SGHRS and CDR2 YFSETQ. This CDR3 spans 17 amino acids. The CDR3 nucleotides are TGCGCCAGCAGCTTGGATCCCAGGTCGATGCGGGCCGGGGAGCTGTTTTTT. Protein: CASSLDPRSMRAGELFF.

The genes are TRBV2 and TRBJ2-5, with 9 nucleotides matching TRBD2. This CDR3 region has 21 residues. J gave up 5 bases and V 6 bases, and 28 bases lay outside the gene matches. Germline CDR1 and CDR2: SNHLY and FYNNEI. Here the CDR3 reads CASRKRGPSASGVTPWETQYF. The DNA for the CDR3 is TGTGCCAGCAGGAAAAGGGGCCCGTCGGCTAGCGGGGTAACACCATGGGAGACCCAGTACTTC.

This chain connects TRBV25-1 to TRBJ2-3; D gene ambiguous. The CDR3 runs 14 residues. The ends were cut back, 3 bases at V and 2 bases at J, with 9 bases in the middle. Germline lookup yields CDR1 MGHDK and CDR2 SYGVNS. The CDR3: CASSDPSATDTQYF. The CDR3 region has the DNA TGTGCCAGCAGTGACCCCTCGGCCACAGATACGCAGTATTTT. Supplemented by reference TRBV25-1 and TRBJ2-3, the full variable domain reads EADIYQTPRYLVIGTGKKITLECSQTMGHDKMYWYQQDPGMELHLIHYSYGVNSTEKGDLSSESTVSRIRTEHFPLTLESARPSHTSQYLCASSDPSATDTQYFGPGTRLTVL.

This clone was recorded a few times. This CDR3 reads CASSVRGQGDQPQHF. DNA of the CDR3: TGTGCCAGCAGCGTCAGGGGACAGGGAGATCAGCCCCAGCATTTT. The V call is TRBV6-6, the J call TRBJ1-5; 9 nucleotides align to TRBD1. This CDR3 spans 15 amino acids. Trimming removed 6 bases from V and 5 bases from J; junction bases left unmatched: 8. Per the germline V gene, CDR1 is MNHNY and CDR2 is SVGAGI (reference sequence).

The gene calls are TRBV11-2 and TRBJ2-5, with TRBD2 matching 8 bases. Per the germline V gene, CDR1 is SGHAT and CDR2 is FQNNGV. V was pared by 5 bases and J by 3 bases, with 11 bases of the junction left unmatched. CDR3 length equals 16 residues. The CDR3: CASSAGALAGKETQYF. For the CDR3, the DNA is TGTGCCAGCAGCGCGGGCGCGTTAGCGGGGAAAGAGACCCAGTACTTC.

The chain has TRBV4-2 and TRBJ1-5; no clear D gene. V lost 1 base and J 7 bases, leaving 11 bases between the germline ends. The CDR3 extends over 14 amino acids. The germline V gene encodes CDR1 LGHNA and CDR2 YNFKEQ. The CDR3, as DNA: TGTGCCAGCAGCCAAGGGGGAAGCGGACAGCCCCAGCATTTT. It is translated as CASSQGGSGQPQHF.

The rearrangement joins TRBV11-2 to TRBJ1-1; TRBD1 might be the D (6 bases). This CDR3 is 14 amino acids long. CDR1 and CDR2 (germline): SGHAT, FQNNGV. With 2 bases removed from V and 1 base from J, the gap between germline ends came to 8 bases. CDR3 nucleotide sequence: TGTGCCAGCAGCTTACAGGGGAGGAACACTGAAGCTTTCTTT. This sequence encodes CASSLQGRNTEAFF.

This chain connects TRBV9 to TRBJ2-3; 9 bases align to TRBD2. This CDR3 region has 16 residues. Germline values: CDR1 SGDLS, CDR2 YYNGEE. V gave up 4 bases and J gave up 4 bases; unmatched junction bases: 10. The CDR3 DNA sequence: TGTGCCAGCAGCACGGGACTAGCCGTAGGGGCAGATACGCAGTATTTT. Its translation is CASSTGLAVGADTQYF.

The CDR3 DNA is TGTGCCAGCTCTCGACAGGGGACCCCTGAAGCTTTCTTT. Its protein product is CASSRQGTPEAFF. The J gene is TRBJ1-1, the V gene TRBV18, with 8 bases that match TRBD1. Germline lookup yields CDR1 KGHSH and CDR2 LQKENI. The junction had 6 bases not matched to a gene; V was cut back by 6 bases and J by 6 bases. This CDR3 region has 13 residues.

The chain has TRBV5-4 and TRBJ2-7; 7 positions agree with TRBD1. The germline V gene has CDR1 SGHNT and CDR2 YYREEE (reference sequence). The V gene end was trimmed by 5 bases and the J gene end by 0 bases; junction bases not matched to a gene: 2. CDR3 length: 13 residues. CDR3 loop: CASRRDSSYEQYF. Here the CDR3 DNA reads TGTGCCAGCAGAAGGGACAGCTCCTACGAGCAGTACTTC.